Each of the 30 T cell receptor beta chains below was sequenced from the same sample in a study of T cell changes during pregnancy in multiple sclerosis. Method: immunoSEQ multiplex PCR; TCRdb's copy keeps in-frame clones and lacks some. Found here are some 13,000 clones, about 88% of them singletons; the top ten hold roughly 14%. The sample was CD8+ T cells from peripheral blood mononuclear cells, taken in the second trimester of pregnancy. The receptors originated from a female donor in good health, enrolled as a control in a pregnancy study.

The V gene is TRBV29-1, the J gene TRBJ2-7; 9 nucleotides align to TRBD2. The CDR3 sequence is 15 residues long. Trimming at V came to 1 base and at J to 3 bases, leaving 7 bases not matched to a gene. The V gene's germline CDR1 is SQVTM and CDR2 ANQGSEA. CDR3 nucleotides: TGCAGCGTTGAAGGAGGGCGGGGGGGCCTCTACGAGCAGTACTTC. This gives the protein CSVEGGRGGLYEQYF.

The chain recombines TRBV2 with TRBJ1-5; D remains ambiguous. Germline values: CDR1 SNHLY, CDR2 FYNNEI. V was cut by 7 bases and J by 1 base, with 11 bases left in between. This CDR3 spans 14 amino acids. CDR3 residues: CASKEEGSNQPQHF. DNA of the CDR3: TGTGCCAGCAAGGAGGAGGGAAGCAATCAGCCCCAGCATTTT.

In nucleotides, the CDR3 is TGTGCCAGCTCCCGGGCGGGGGGTAACACCGGGGAGCTGTTTTTT. Translated, it gives CASSRAGGNTGELFF. The chain uses TRBV6-6 and TRBJ2-2; TRBD2 matches at 8 bases. CDR3 size: 15 residues. Per the germline V gene, CDR1 is MNHNY and CDR2 is SVGAGI (reference sequence). V shed 8 bases, J shed 2 bases, and the junction held 7 bases outside the gene matches.

The V gene is TRBV5-6, the J gene TRBJ1-3; D perhaps matches TRBD1 (6 bases). Trimming pared 4 bases from V and 0 bases from J, leaving 8 bases between. Germline CDR1 SGHDT, CDR2 YYEEEE. The CDR3 is 14 amino acids. The CDR3 spells CASSQGNSGNTIYF. The CDR3 bases are TGTGCCAGCAGCCAGGGGAACTCTGGAAACACCATATATTTT.

This chain uses TRBV10-2 with TRBJ2-1; perhaps TRBD2 as D (6 bases). V shed 4 bases and J shed 7 bases, with 17 bases lying between them. The CDR3 is 15 amino acids. CDR1 is WSHSY, CDR2 SAAADI, per germline. The CDR3 reads CASSVATPGGNEQFF. DNA for the CDR3: TGCGCCAGCAGTGTTGCTACCCCAGGAGGGAATGAGCAGTTCTTC.

The chain uses TRBV4-3 and TRBJ1-1; D is unclear. V was cut by 1 base and J by 0 bases, with 15 bases left in between. Germline V gene lookup returns CDR1 LGHNA and CDR2 YSLEER. This CDR3 region has 17 residues. CDR3 nucleotides: TGCGCCAGCAGCCAAGTAAGAGTGGGTAGCTTGAACACTGAAGCTTTCTTT. Translated: CASSQVRVGSLNTEAFF.

This rearrangement joins TRBV7-8 to TRBJ1-2; tentatively, D is TRBD1 (6 bases). CDR1 SGHVS and CDR2 FQNEAQ come from the germline V gene. Trimming cost V 5 bases and J 5 bases, with 27 bases left between them. This CDR3 is 18 amino acids long. CDR3 DNA: TGTGCCAGCAGCACCATTACCGGGACACTGGGGCTGAAGTATGGCTACACCTTC. Encoded protein: CASSTITGTLGLKYGYTF.

The chain carries TRBV6-1 and TRBJ2-3; 8 positions agree with TRBD2. Trimming at V came to 3 bases and at J to 0 bases, leaving 5 bases not matched to a gene. The CDR3 is made up of 16 amino acids. Germline CDR1 reads MNHNS; CDR2 reads SASEGT. CDR3 DNA sequence: TGTGCCAGCAGTGATAGACTAGCGCCTAGCACAGATACGCAGTATTTT. This translates into CASSDRLAPSTDTQYF.

The CDR3 sequence: CASSRDSTEAFF. As DNA, the CDR3 is TGTGCCAGCAGCAGGGACAGTACTGAAGCTTTCTTT. The V gene is TRBV21-1, the J gene TRBJ1-1; the table calls TRBD1, which could not be checked here. TRBV21-1 constitutes a pseudogene. This CDR3 has 12 residues.

CDR3 DNA: TGTGCCAGCAGCGTAGACGGGACCTACGAGCAGTACTTC. This codes for CASSVDGTYEQYF. The chain has TRBV9 and TRBJ2-7, with a tentative D call TRBD2 (5 bases). Germline V CDR1 and CDR2: SGDLS, YYNGEE. With 0 bases removed from V and 2 bases from J, the gap between germline ends came to 6 bases. The CDR3 consists of 13 residues.

V usage is TRBV6-5 and J usage is TRBJ2-7; 7 nucleotides line up with TRBD2. With V trimmed by 7 bases and J by 0 bases, 6 bases remained unmatched. Germline-derived CDR1 and CDR2 are MNHEY and SVGAGI. The CDR3 consists of 14 residues. CDR3 protein: CASKTSSSSYEQYF. The CDR3 region has the DNA TGTGCCAGCAAGACTAGCTCCAGCTCCTACGAGCAGTACTTC.

CDR3 sequence: CASSQDRTDLNTEAFF. The CDR3 DNA reads TGTGCCAGCAGCCAAGATCGGACAGACTTGAACACTGAAGCTTTCTTT. J is TRBJ1-1 and V is TRBV14; tentatively, D is TRBD1 (6 bases). Per germline, CDR1 SGHDN and CDR2 FVKESK. CDR3 length: 16 amino acids. V was shortened by 0 bases and J by 0 bases, with 11 bases between the two germline ends.

A few counts support this clone. The chain is built from TRBV29-1 and TRBJ1-2, with TRBD1 as a possible D gene (5 bases). There are 16 residues in the CDR3. The V end lost 0 bases, the J end lost 4 bases, and 18 bases lay between the germline ends. Germline values: CDR1 SQVTM, CDR2 ANQGSEA. The CDR3 DNA reads TGCAGCGTTGAAGAAGAGGAAGGGGCCCTAGTCTATGGCTACACCTTC. Translated, it gives CSVEEEEGALVYGYTF. The full variable domain, in which reference TRBV29-1 and TRBJ1-2 provide the parts outside the CDR3, is SAVISQKPSRDICQRGTSLTIQCQVDSQVTMMFWYRQQPGQSLTLIATANQGSEATYESGFVIDKFPISRPNLTFSTLTVSNMSPEDSSIYLCSVEEEEGALVYGYTFGSGTRLTVV.

This chain joins TRBV9 and TRBJ2-5, with a possible D match to TRBD1 (5 bases). This CDR3 has 14 amino acids. Germline CDR1 is SGDLS and CDR2 is YYNGEE. V lost 0 bases and J lost 1, with 7 bases in between. CDR3 DNA: TGTGCCAGCAGCGTAGGACAGACCCAAGAGACCCAGTACTTC. Residues: CASSVGQTQETQYF.

CDR3 coding DNA: TGTGCCAGTAGTATAGTCGGGACCTCCCCTAGGGAGGCCCAGTACTTC. Amino acids: CASSIVGTSPREAQYF. The rearrangement joins TRBV19 to TRBJ2-5; D might be TRBD2 (6 bases). CDR3 size: 16 residues. CDR1 is LNHDA, CDR2 SQIVND, per germline (reference sequence). V shed 1 base and J shed 9 bases, with 21 bases lying between them.

The genes are TRBV5-6 and TRBJ2-7, with D tentatively TRBD1 (6 bases). CDR1 and CDR2 (germline): SGHDT, YYEEEE. This CDR3 spans 13 amino acids. Trimming shortened V by 0 bases and J by 4 bases, and 8 bases separated the two germline ends. The CDR3 DNA reads TGTGCCAGCAGCTTGGAGGACAGTTACGAGCAGTACTTC. Its translation is CASSLEDSYEQYF.

The chain is built from TRBV27 and TRBJ2-7; D possibly corresponds to TRBD2 (5 bases). Germline loops: CDR1 MNHEY, CDR2 SMNVEV (reference sequence). The CDR3 extends over 13 amino acids. Between the trimmed V and J ends, which lost 3 bases and 3 bases, there was a span of 9 bases. Here the CDR3 DNA reads TGTGCCAGCAGTTTGGACTCATACTACGAGCAGTACTTC. Its translation is CASSLDSYYEQYF.

This clone was observed a single time. The chain links TRBV2 to TRBJ2-2; D is undetermined. This CDR3 is 13 amino acids long. Germline values: CDR1 SNHLY, CDR2 FYNNEI. Trimming pared 2 bases from V and 8 bases from J, leaving 9 bases between. DNA for the CDR3: TGTGCCAGCAGTGAACCCGAACGGGGGGAGCTGTTTTTT. Translating gives CASSEPERGELFF.

The genes are TRBV14 and TRBJ2-3; 8 bases match TRBD1. V lost 4 bases, J lost 4 bases, and 16 bases stayed unmatched. This CDR3 has 18 residues. CDR1 and CDR2 (germline): SGHDN, FVKESK. The CDR3 region has the DNA TGTGCCAGCAGCCGGGTAAAAGTCGACAGGGGCAGGGCAGATACGCAGTATTTT. As protein: CASSRVKVDRGRADTQYF.

The genes are TRBV30 and TRBJ2-5; the D gene is possibly TRBD2 (6 bases). Germline loops: CDR1 GTSNPN, CDR2 SVGIG (reference sequence). The CDR3 has 12 residues. The V end was cut by 5 bases, the J end by 10 bases, with 17 bases between. CDR3 nucleotides: TGTGCCTGGGGGGCGGGGACCGAGGTCCAGTACTTC. It codes for CAWGAGTEVQYF.

This clone has a single count. This chain uses TRBV30 with TRBJ1-2, with unresolved D. The V gene lost 3 bases and the J gene lost 3 bases, with 14 bases spanning the gap. The CDR3 totals 14 residues. CDR1 and CDR2 from the germline V gene are GTSNPN and SVGIG (reference sequence). This CDR3 reads CAWSSHEGDYGYTF. The CDR3 DNA follows: TGTGCCTGGAGCAGCCACGAGGGTGACTATGGCTACACCTTC.

J is TRBJ2-5 and V is TRBV13; D not certain. This CDR3 comprises 13 residues. Germline V gives CDR1 PRHDT, CDR2 FYEKMQ (reference sequence). Trimming took off 4 bases at V and 3 bases at J, with 9 bases between the two ends. The CDR3 loop reads CASSSRLKETQYF. In DNA, the CDR3 is TGTGCCAGCAGCTCCAGACTGAAAGAGACCCAGTACTTC.

The chain carries TRBV30 and TRBJ1-5, with D unresolved. This CDR3 region has 14 residues. Trimming left V 0 bases short and J 3 bases short, with 9 bases between. Germline CDR1 is GTSNPN and CDR2 is SVGIG (reference sequence). This CDR3 is CAWSVTGFNQPQHF. The CDR3 nucleotides read TGTGCCTGGAGTGTAACGGGGTTCAATCAGCCCCAGCATTTT.

This clone was seen more than once but under ten times. The chain carries TRBV6-4 and TRBJ2-3; TRBD2 aligns across 12 bases. The CDR3 runs 15 residues. V lost 3 bases, J lost 4 bases, and 2 bases stayed unmatched. Per germline, CDR1 MRHNA and CDR2 SNTAGT. CDR3 sequence: CASSELAGGSDTQYF. The CDR3 bases are TGTGCCAGCAGTGAACTAGCGGGAGGATCAGATACGCAGTATTTT.

This rearrangement joins TRBV7-2 to TRBJ1-4; 8 bases are shared with TRBD1. CDR3 length: 16 residues. Germline CDR1 reads SGHTA; CDR2 reads FQGNSA. The trim removed 4 bases at V and 7 bases at J, leaving 11 bases unmatched. CDR3 coding DNA: TGTGCCAGCAGCTCGCCCCCGGGACAGGCGGTTGAAAAACTGTTTTTT. Protein sequence: CASSSPPGQAVEKLFF.

The chain employs TRBV5-4 and TRBJ2-7; D may be TRBD2 (5 bases). This CDR3 region has 14 residues. CDR1 and CDR2 (germline): SGHNT, YYREEE (reference sequence). The germline V and J ends were trimmed by 0 bases and 3 bases, with 10 bases remaining between them. The CDR3 reads CASSLGGRDYEQYF. As DNA, the CDR3 is TGTGCCAGCAGCTTGGGTGGACGGGACTACGAGCAGTACTTC.

This rearrangement joins TRBV9 to TRBJ1-1; 7 bases line up with TRBD1. CDR3 length: 14 residues. V trimming: 4 bases; J trimming: 3 bases; junction bases outside the gene matches: 6. Germline V lookup: CDR1 SGDLS, CDR2 YYNGEE. CDR3 sequence: CASSPHDRDTEAFF. The CDR3 coding sequence is TGTGCCAGCAGCCCACACGACAGGGACACTGAAGCTTTCTTT.

V gene TRBV19 combines with J gene TRBJ1-2; TRBD1 is a possible D gene (6 bases). In germline, CDR1 is LNHDA, CDR2 SQIVND (reference sequence). Trimming left V 6 bases short and J 6 bases short, with 20 bases between. The CDR3 sequence is 15 residues long. The CDR3 reads CASSSVPREGDGYTF. In DNA, the CDR3 is TGTGCCAGTAGCTCCGTACCCAGGGAGGGGGATGGCTACACCTTC.

The V gene is TRBV27, the J gene TRBJ2-1; the match to TRBD2 covers 12 bases. J lost 5 bases, V lost 3 bases, and 14 bases had no gene match. In germline, CDR1 is MNHEY, CDR2 SMNVEV (reference sequence). There are 19 residues in the CDR3. The CDR3, as DNA: TGTGCCAGCAGTTTCCAAACCTCCCTGACTAGCGGGGGAGACAATGAGCAGTTCTTC. Its translation is CASSFQTSLTSGGDNEQFF.

This clone occurred once. CDR3 DNA: TGTGCCAGCAGTCTTGTAGCGACGGGGGACGAGCAGTACTTC. The encoded protein is CASSLVATGDEQYF. This chain joins TRBV27 and TRBJ2-7, with D perhaps TRBD2 (6 bases). Trimming shortened V by 5 bases and J by 5 bases, and 16 bases separated the two germline ends. CDR3 length: 14 residues. Per the germline V gene, CDR1 is MNHEY and CDR2 is SMNVEV (reference sequence).